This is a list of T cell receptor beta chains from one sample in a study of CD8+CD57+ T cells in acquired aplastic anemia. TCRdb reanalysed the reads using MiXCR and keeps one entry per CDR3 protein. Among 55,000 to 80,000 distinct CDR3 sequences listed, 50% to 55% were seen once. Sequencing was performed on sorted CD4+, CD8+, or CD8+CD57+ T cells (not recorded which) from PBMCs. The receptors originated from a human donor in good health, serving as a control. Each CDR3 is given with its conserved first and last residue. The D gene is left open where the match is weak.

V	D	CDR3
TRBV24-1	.	CATSDLAWTQYF
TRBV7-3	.	CASSLNRATDTQYF
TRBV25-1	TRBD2	CASSVELAGGSEQFF
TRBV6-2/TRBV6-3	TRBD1	CASSYTGETGELFF
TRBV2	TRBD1	CASRAGTGGETQYF
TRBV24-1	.	CATSDLSLGTQYF
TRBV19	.	CASSISLYQPQHF
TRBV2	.	CASRFTEAFF
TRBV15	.	CATRGPNTEAFF
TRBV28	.	CASSSRLTYTEAFF
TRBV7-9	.	CASSLGELRTEAFF
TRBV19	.	CASSFRALYNEQFF
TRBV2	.	CASSEAQHTGELFF
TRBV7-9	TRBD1	CASSLGQGMNTEAFF
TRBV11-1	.	CASSPPAGDALPTFGYTF
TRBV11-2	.	CASSLGGGLSNQPQHF
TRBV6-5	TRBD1	CASSYGRQGEAFF
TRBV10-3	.	CAIRQDSNQPQHF
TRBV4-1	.	CASSQGLRTDTQYF